The entry that follows covers one T cell receptor (beta chain) sequence. This specimen comes from a study of PD-L1 blockade in urothelial cancer. The wider study: About 90% of the roughly 29 patients were men who had bladder-origin urothelial cancer. Patients previously received 0 to 3 chemotherapy regimens. Per blood sample, T cells had a median of roughly 140,000.

Time point indicated: pretreatment peripheral blood. This table comes from immunoSEQ multiplex PCR, and its TCRdb copy is limited to in-frame clones, with some not included. The sample includes 86,000 or so clones, more than 70% of them seen just once. This CDR3 is 18 amino acids long. Per germline, CDR1 SGHDT and CDR2 YYEEEE. Trimming took 4 bases from V and 0 from J; bases not matched to a gene: 10. This TCR was recovered from a man between 60 and 75 years old with urothelial cancer. Sequenced here: PBMCs, sampled around atezolizumab (anti-PD-L1) treatment. This chain links TRBV5-6 with TRBJ2-4; 10 bases match TRBD2. The CDR3 reads CASSTGLAVTLAKNIQYF. CDR3 nucleotide sequence: TGTGCCAGCAGCACCGGACTAGCGGTGACCCTAGCCAAAAACATTCAGTACTTC.